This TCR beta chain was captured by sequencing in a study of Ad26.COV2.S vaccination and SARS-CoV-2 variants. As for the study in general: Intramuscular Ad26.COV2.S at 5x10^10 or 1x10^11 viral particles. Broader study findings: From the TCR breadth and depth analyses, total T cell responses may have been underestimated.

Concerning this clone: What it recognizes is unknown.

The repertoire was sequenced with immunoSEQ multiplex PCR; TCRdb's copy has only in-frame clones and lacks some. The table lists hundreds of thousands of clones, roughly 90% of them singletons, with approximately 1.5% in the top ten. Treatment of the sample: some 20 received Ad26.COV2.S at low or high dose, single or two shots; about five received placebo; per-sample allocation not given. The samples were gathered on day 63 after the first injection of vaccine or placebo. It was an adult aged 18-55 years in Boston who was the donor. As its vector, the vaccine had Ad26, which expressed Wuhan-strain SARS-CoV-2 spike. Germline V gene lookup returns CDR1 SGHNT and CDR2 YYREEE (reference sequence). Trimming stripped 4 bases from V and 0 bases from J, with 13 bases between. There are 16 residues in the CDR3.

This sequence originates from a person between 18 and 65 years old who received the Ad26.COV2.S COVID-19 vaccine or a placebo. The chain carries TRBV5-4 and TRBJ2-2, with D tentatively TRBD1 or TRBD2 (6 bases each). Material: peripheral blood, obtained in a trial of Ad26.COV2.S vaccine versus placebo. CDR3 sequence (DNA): TGTGCCAGCAGCCAAAATAGGGGGGCGAACACCGGGGAGCTGTTTTTT. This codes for CASSQNRGANTGELFF. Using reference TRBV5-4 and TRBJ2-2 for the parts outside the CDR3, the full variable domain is ETGVTQSPTHLIKTRGQQVTLRCSSQSGHNTVSWYQQALGQGPQFIFQYYREEENGRGNFPPRFSGLQFPNYSSELNVNALELDDSALYLCASSQNRGANTGELFFGEGSRLTVL.